These T cell receptor beta chains were read from a single sample in a study of T cell changes during pregnancy in multiple sclerosis. The assay was immunoSEQ multiplex PCR, and TCRdb's table has in-frame clones only and misses some. The sample comprises over 45,000 clones, 92% of which are singletons, and approximately 0.91% rests with the top ten. The material was CD4+ T cells from peripheral blood mononuclear cells, obtained in the second trimester of pregnancy. The receptors originated from a female donor in good health, enrolled as a control in a pregnancy study. Both conserved end residues are part of each CDR3. A D gene is named only where the DNA matches it firmly. Expanded clones get a size class; other rows say once, few or many, or leave the size out.

TRBV28	TRBJ1-2	once	.	13	CASSFPGNYGYTF	TGTGCCAGCAGTTTTCCAGGGAACTATGGCTACACCTTC
TRBV7-8	TRBJ1-3	.	TRBD1	14	CASSPRTGGNTIYF	TGTGCCAGCAGCCCCAGGACAGGGGGAAACACCATATATTTT
TRBV15	TRBJ1-5	.	TRBD1	15	CATSNGQGRGQPQHF	TGTGCCACCAGCAACGGACAGGGTCGGGGTCAGCCCCAGCATTTT
TRBV10-3	TRBJ2-7	.	TRBD2	11	CATRDYYEQYF	TGTGCCACCCGGGACTACTACGAGCAGTACTTC
TRBV7-9	TRBJ2-1	.	TRBD1	14	CASSLVTGVNEQFF	TGTGCCAGCAGCTTAGTAACAGGGGTAAATGAGCAGTTCTTC
TRBV18	TRBJ2-3	.	.	15	CASSPGQGSGDTQYF	TGTGCCAGCTCACCCGGCCAGGGCTCGGGAGATACGCAGTATTTT
TRBV6-5	TRBJ1-1	.	.	13	CASSPLPNTEAFF	TGTGCCAGCAGTCCCCTCCCGAACACTGAAGCTTTCTTT
TRBV28	TRBJ2-7	.	TRBD1	14	CASSYGTGGGEQYF	TGTGCCAGCAGTTATGGGACAGGGGGCGGCGAGCAGTACTTC
TRBV28	TRBJ1-3	.	.	13	CASSRSSGNTIYF	TGTGCCAGCAGCAGGTCTTCTGGAAACACCATATATTTT
TRBV5-8	TRBJ2-7	once	TRBD2	16	CASSWGLAGGSYEQYF	TGTGCCAGCAGCTGGGGGCTAGCGGGAGGGTCCTACGAGCAGTACTTC
TRBV21-1	TRBJ2-3	.	.	11	CALPGPDTQYF	TGTGCCCTCCCAGGGCCAGATACGCAGTATTTT
TRBV7-9	TRBJ2-3	.	.	15	CASRKVARDEDTQYF	TGTGCCAGCAGAAAGGTAGCGCGGGATGAAGATACGCAGTATTTT
TRBV30	TRBJ1-5	.	.	13	CAWSVGGNQPQHF	TGTGCCTGGAGTGTCGGGGGGAATCAGCCCCAGCATTTT
TRBV5-4	TRBJ2-3	.	TRBD2	16	CASSLAVGGGTDTQYF	TGTGCCAGCAGCTTGGCGGTGGGAGGGGGCACAGATACGCAGTATTTT
TRBV9	TRBJ2-5	.	TRBD1	14	CASSAGQAPETQYF	TGTGCCAGCAGCGCCGGACAGGCCCCAGAGACCCAGTACTTC
TRBV7-9	TRBJ2-3	.	TRBD1	16	CASSLIQGAVADTQYF	TGTGCCAGCAGCTTAATACAGGGGGCAGTGGCAGATACGCAGTATTTT
TRBV7-2	TRBJ2-1	.	.	14	CASSLRSSYNEQFF	TGTGCCAGCAGCTTAAGGAGCTCCTACAATGAGCAGTTCTTC
TRBV28	TRBJ1-2	.	TRBD1	14	CASSTQGVGYGYTF	TGTGCCAGCAGTACACAGGGGGTGGGCTATGGCTACACCTTC
TRBV4-1	TRBJ1-1	.	.	15	CASSQVGGRDTEAFF	TGCGCCAGCAGCCAAGTTGGGGGCAGGGACACTGAAGCTTTCTTT
TRBV6-1	TRBJ2-7	once	.	13	CASLTAGPSEQYF	TGTGCCAGCCTGACTGCGGGACCAAGCGAGCAGTACTTC
TRBV28	TRBJ1-1	once	TRBD1	13	CASRQGAWTEAFF	TGTGCCAGCAGACAGGGGGCATGGACTGAAGCTTTCTTT
TRBV25-1	TRBJ1-3	once	.	15	CASSEYAGAGNTIYF	TGTGCCAGCAGTGAATATGCAGGGGCTGGAAACACCATATATTTT
TRBV5-1	TRBJ2-7	.	TRBD1	15	CASSHPTGSDHEQYF	TGCGCCAGCAGCCACCCGACAGGGTCCGATCACGAGCAGTACTTC
TRBV6-5	TRBJ2-1	.	TRBD1	15	CASSLTGVSYNEQFF	TGTGCCAGCAGTCTGACAGGGGTCTCCTACAATGAGCAGTTCTTC
TRBV6-1	TRBJ2-1	.	TRBD2	15	CATSSERGGLYEQFF	TGTGCCACATCGTCTGAGCGGGGGGGCCTCTATGAGCAGTTCTTC
TRBV7-6	TRBJ2-7	.	.	19	CASSLGPLLGPFSSYEQYF	TGTGCCAGCAGCTTAGGCCCTTTACTAGGTCCGTTTAGCTCCTACGAGCAGTACTTC
TRBV7-8	TRBJ1-3	.	.	15	CASSPSRVLGNTIYF	TGTGCCAGCAGCCCATCGAGGGTGTTAGGAAACACCATATATTTT
TRBV15	TRBJ2-7	once	.	14	CATSRRKGGYEQYF	TGTGCCACCAGCAGAAGGAAAGGGGGATACGAGCAGTACTTC
TRBV19	TRBJ1-5	.	.	16	CASSMGVGGNNQPQHF	TGTGCCAGTAGTATGGGGGTGGGGGGGAATAATCAGCCCCAGCATTTT
TRBV28	TRBJ1-3	.	TRBD1	13	CASSFRDRRTIYF	TGTGCCAGCAGTTTCCGGGACAGAAGGACCATATATTTT
TRBV2	TRBJ2-1	.	.	12	CASSPGSRLKFF	TGTGCCAGCAGTCCAGGGTCACGATTAAAGTTCTTC
TRBV2	TRBJ2-5	.	.	14	CALVGANDQETQYF	TGTGCTTTAGTTGGGGCTAATGACCAAGAGACCCAGTACTTC
TRBV30	TRBJ1-5	.	.	15	CAWSLGGGANQPQHF	TGTGCCTGGAGCCTGGGGGGGGGTGCCAATCAGCCCCAGCATTTT
TRBV18	TRBJ2-5	.	TRBD1	16	CASTLKASGGQETQYF	TGTGCCAGCACCTTAAAAGCGTCAGGGGGTCAAGAGACCCAGTACTTC
TRBV2	TRBJ1-1	.	TRBD1	12	CASNGQGAKAFF	TGTGCCAGCAACGGGCAGGGGGCAAAAGCTTTCTTT
TRBV7-7	TRBJ1-1	.	.	13	CASSLEAGTEAFF	TGTGCTAGCAGCTTAGAGGCCGGGACTGAAGCTTTCTTT
TRBV20-1	TRBJ2-3	.	.	11	CSASHGDTQYF	TGCAGTGCTAGTCACGGAGATACGCAGTATTTT
TRBV7-3	TRBJ2-1	.	.	13	CASSLKFGGEQFF	TGTGCCAGCAGCTTAAAATTCGGAGGCGAGCAGTTCTTC
TRBV7-2	TRBJ1-2	.	TRBD1	13	CASSQDRGNGYTF	TGTGCCAGCAGCCAAGACAGGGGGAATGGCTACACCTTC
TRBV11-3	TRBJ2-1	.	.	14	CASSPRSGPNEQFF	TGTGCCAGCAGCCCCCGAAGTGGGCCGAATGAGCAGTTCTTC
TRBV5-1	TRBJ2-5	.	.	16	CASSLWRGHSQETQYF	TGCGCCAGCAGCTTGTGGCGGGGCCATTCCCAAGAGACCCAGTACTTC
TRBV4-3	TRBJ2-1	once	TRBD1	14	CASSLLQGYNEQFF	TGCGCCAGCAGCCTCCTACAGGGGTACAATGAGCAGTTCTTC
TRBV6-5	TRBJ2-3	few	TRBD2	15	CASSSLAGVVDTQYF	TGTGCCAGCAGTTCCTTAGCGGGGGTGGTAGATACGCAGTATTTT
TRBV6-1	TRBJ2-7	.	TRBD2	14	CASSEAGGIYEQYF	TGTGCCAGCAGTGAAGCGGGAGGGATCTACGAGCAGTACTTC
TRBV9	TRBJ2-1	.	.	14	CASSSGGGYNEQFF	TGTGCCAGCAGCTCCGGCGGCGGTTACAATGAGCAGTTCTTC